The 19 T cell receptor beta chains listed next were all sequenced from one sample in a study of ipilimumab plus nivolumab after autologous stem cell transplantation. Libraries were prepared by immunoSEQ multiplex PCR; TCRdb keeps only in-frame clonotypes and omits some of them. Here the sample spans some 87,000 clones, around 80% being singletons. This material consisted of PBMCs, taken in a trial of ipilimumab plus nivolumab as post-transplant consolidation. The receptors here all came from a male donor with diffuse large B-cell lymphoma.

The chain joins TRBV19 to TRBJ2-3; D ambiguous. CDR3 length: 14 amino acids. Per the germline V gene, CDR1 is LNHDA and CDR2 is SQIVND (reference sequence). Between the trimmed V and J ends, which lost 4 bases and 3 bases, there was a span of 11 bases. This CDR3 reads CASSRSLRTDTQYF. The CDR3 nucleotides are TGTGCCAGTAGTAGGTCCCTACGAACAGATACGCAGTATTTT. The complete variable domain, with remaining parts taken from reference TRBV19 and TRBJ2-3, reads DGGITQSPKYLFRKEGQNVTLSCEQNLNHDAMYWYRQDPGQGLRLIYYSQIVNDFQKGDIAEGYSVSREKKESFPLTVTSAQKNPTAFYLCASSRSLRTDTQYFGPGTRLTVL.

This clone was seen ten or more times. The CDR3, as DNA: TGTGCCAGCAGTGTCAGCGGGGGGTCAGATACGCAGTATTTT. This translates into CASSVSGGSDTQYF. The gene calls are TRBV2 and TRBJ2-3; TRBD2 aligns across 9 bases. The CDR3 contains 14 residues. The V segment lost 4 bases and the J segment 4 bases; nucleotides outside the gene matches: 3. In germline, CDR1 is SNHLY, CDR2 FYNNEI. Combining the CDR3 with reference TRBV2 and TRBJ2-3 gives the whole variable domain EPEVTQTPSHQVTQMGQEVILRCVPISNHLYFYWYRQILGQKVEFLVSFYNNEISEKSEIFDDQFSVERPDGSNFTLKIRSTKLEDSAMYFCASSVSGGSDTQYFGPGTRLTVL.

This clone appeared once. The chain combines TRBV12-5 with TRBJ1-6; a possible D gene is TRBD1 (5 bases). This CDR3 region has 19 residues. Germline V lookup: CDR1 LGHNT, CDR2 FRNRAP. V gave up 0 bases and J gave up 0 bases, with 15 bases separating them. CDR3 in DNA: TGTGCTAGTGGTTTGGTAACAGGCGCCCAGAGCTCCTATAATTCACCCCTCCACTTT. Residues: CASGLVTGAQSSYNSPLHF.

CDR3 sequence: CASSPNDNSYEQYF. As DNA, the CDR3 is TGTGCCAGCAGCCCAAACGACAATTCCTACGAGCAGTACTTC. The rearrangement links TRBV5-4 to TRBJ2-7; D remains ambiguous. This CDR3 is built from 14 residues. Germline V CDR1 and CDR2: SGHNT, YYREEE (reference sequence). V dropped 4 bases and J dropped 1 base, with 12 bases sitting between them.

The chain links TRBV7-3 to TRBJ1-2, with D tentatively TRBD1 (5 bases). CDR1 is SGHTA, CDR2 FQGTGA, per germline. V lost 5 bases and J 5 bases, leaving 15 bases between the germline ends. The CDR3 totals 14 residues. CDR3 sequence: CASSPDGGDYGYTF. CDR3 DNA: TGTGCCAGCAGCCCGGATGGGGGGGATTATGGCTACACCTTC.

The CDR3 nucleotides read TGTGCCAGCAGCTGGCAGGAGACCCAGTACTTC. This gives the protein CASSWQETQYF. This chain connects TRBV7-8 to TRBJ2-5; no clear D gene. From germline, CDR1 is SGHVS and CDR2 FQNEAQ. There are 11 residues in the CDR3. Trimming removed 4 bases from V and 5 bases from J, with 5 bases in between. Based on the CDR3 plus reference TRBV7-8 and TRBJ2-5, the full variable domain is GAGVSQSPRYKVAKRGQDVALRCDPISGHVSLFWYQQALGQGPEFLTYFQNEAQLDKSGLPSDRFFAERPEGSVSTLKIQRTQQEDSAVYLCASSWQETQYFGPGTRLLVL.

In its sample, this clone was seen a few times. DNA of the CDR3: TGTGCCAGCGTGACGGGGACCAATTCACCCCTCCACTTT. Protein product: CASVTGTNSPLHF. This rearrangement joins TRBV21-1 to TRBJ1-6. TRBV21-1 is annotated as a pseudogene. The CDR3 length is 13 residues.

This clone was detected a few times. This rearrangement joins TRBV14 to TRBJ1-6; the D is unclear. Deletions cut 0 bases from V and 9 bases from J, with 6 bases between. In germline, CDR1 is SGHDN, CDR2 FVKESK. The CDR3 covers 13 residues. CDR3 amino acids: CASSQDFGSPLHF. The CDR3 DNA sequence: TGTGCCAGCAGCCAAGATTTTGGTTCACCCCTCCACTTT.

This chain links TRBV7-3 with TRBJ1-2; D call uncertain. Trimming stripped 3 bases from V and 4 bases from J, with 12 bases between. CDR3 length: 14 amino acids. Per germline, CDR1 SGHTA and CDR2 FQGTGA. As DNA, the CDR3 is TGTGCCAGCAGCTTTCGACTCCTGCCCTATGGCTACACCTTC. As protein: CASSFRLLPYGYTF.

The genes are TRBV7-2 and TRBJ2-1; a possible D gene is TRBD2 (7 bases). V was shortened by 5 bases and J by 5 bases, with 19 bases between the two germline ends. The CDR3 loop spans 16 amino acids. Germline CDR1 is SGHTA and CDR2 is FQGNSA. CDR3 in amino acids: CASSQKGGDYDNEQFF. CDR3 nucleotides: TGTGCCAGCAGCCAGAAGGGGGGGGATTACGACAATGAGCAGTTCTTC.

The chain employs TRBV7-6 and TRBJ2-5, with D perhaps being TRBD1 or TRBD2 (6 bases each). The last part of the DNA fits TRBJ2-7 better; the J call may be wrong. The CDR3 is made up of 12 amino acids. Germline values: CDR1 SGHVS, CDR2 FNYEAQ. CDR3 coding DNA: TGTGCCAGCAGCTTACGGGGGCACGAGCAGTACTTC. Amino acids: CASSLRGHEQYF.

This chain uses TRBV7-9 with TRBJ2-1, with 9 bases aligning to TRBD2. CDR1 and CDR2 from the germline V gene are SEHNR and FQNEAQ (reference sequence). Trimming removed 3 bases from V and 2 bases from J; junction bases left unmatched: 8. This CDR3 has 17 amino acids. DNA for the CDR3: TGTGCCAGCAGCTTCATGATTAGCGGGGGACCCTACAATGAGCAGTTCTTC. It yields the protein CASSFMISGGPYNEQFF.

This clone was detected only a few times. V is TRBV2 and J is TRBJ2-1; no clear D gene. The CDR3 extends over 13 amino acids. The germline V gene has CDR1 SNHLY and CDR2 FYNNEI. With 7 bases removed from V and 2 bases from J, the gap between germline ends came to 9 bases. The CDR3 coding sequence is TGTGCCAGCATGTCTAGAACCTACAATGAGCAGTTCTTC. Its protein product is CASMSRTYNEQFF.

This clone was seen a handful of times. V usage is TRBV7-9 and J usage is TRBJ1-2, with D unresolved. From germline, CDR1 is SEHNR and CDR2 FQNEAQ (reference sequence). The CDR3 sequence is 10 residues long. With 5 bases removed from V and 8 bases from J, the gap between germline ends came to 6 bases. CDR3 amino acids: CASSEYGYTF. As DNA, the CDR3 is TGTGCCAGCAGCGAGTACGGCTACACCTTC. Together with reference TRBV7-9 and TRBJ1-2, the CDR3 gives the full variable domain: DTGVSQNPRHKITKRGQNVTFRCDPISEHNRLYWYRQTLGQGPEFLTYFQNEAQLEKSRLLSDRFSAERPKGSFSTLEIQRTEQGDSAMYLCASSEYGYTFGSGTRLTVV.

The chain links TRBV27 to TRBJ1-6; D gene ambiguous. Between the trimmed V and J ends, which lost 2 bases and 6 bases, there was a span of 11 bases. From germline, CDR1 is MNHEY and CDR2 SMNVEV (reference sequence). The CDR3 is 15 amino acids. The CDR3 sequence: CASSLNGQSNSPLHF. CDR3 coding DNA: TGTGCCAGCAGTTTAAATGGGCAGAGTAATTCACCCCTCCACTTT.

Notes on this clone: Compared with germline, one end of the junction differs, possibly owing to a read error. The chain employs TRBV11-2 and TRBJ2-4, with TRBD1 matching over 8 bases. There are 12 residues in the CDR3. Germline-derived CDR1 and CDR2 are SGHAT and FQNNGV. The chain's CDR3 is CASSSNQGAMRF. CDR3 nucleotides: TGTGCCAGCAGCTCAAACCAGGGGGCGATGAGGTTC.

V is TRBV5-1 and J is TRBJ1-1, with D tentatively TRBD1 (5 bases). Germline CDR1 is SGHRS and CDR2 is YFSETQ. Trimming left V 4 bases short and J 1 base short, with 11 bases between. The CDR3 extends over 14 amino acids. The CDR3 DNA follows: TGCGCCAGCAGCGGGGGACCCTCGAACACTGAAGCTTTCTTT. Translation: CASSGGPSNTEAFF.

This clone was recorded a few times. The chain recombines TRBV5-4 with TRBJ1-2; 7 nucleotides agree with TRBD1. CDR3 size: 15 residues. In germline, CDR1 is SGHNT, CDR2 YYREEE (reference sequence). J was trimmed by 2 bases and V by 2 bases; bases with no gene match: 6. CDR3 nucleotide sequence: TGTGCCAGCAGCTTACATGGACAGGCGAACTATGGCTACACCTTC. Protein: CASSLHGQANYGYTF.

The chain joins TRBV5-1 to TRBJ1-3; 7 bases match TRBD1. The CDR3 covers 15 residues. Trimming at V came to 0 bases and at J to 2 bases, leaving 2 bases not matched to a gene. From germline, CDR1 is SGHRS and CDR2 YFSETQ. CDR3 protein: CASSLEGGAGNTIYF. As DNA, the CDR3 is TGCGCCAGCAGCTTGGAAGGGGGCGCTGGAAACACCATATATTTT.